The present T cell receptor beta chain was sequenced within a study of cytomegalovirus exposure and HLA in healthy donors. Study-level information: Around 80 million unique TCRs from HLA-typed donors were held in an early data release. Whole-study findings and limits: According to the study, approximately 150 TCR beta chains were cytomegalovirus-associated.

Trimming took off 3 bases at V and 0 bases at J, with 7 bases between the two ends. Germline V gene lookup returns CDR1 SGHRS and CDR2 YFSETQ. The CDR3 sequence is 13 residues long. PCR employed 60 Vbeta and 13 Jbeta primers. Sequencing used immunoSEQ multiplex PCR; TCRdb keeps in-frame clones, though not all of them. This table has some 93,000 clones, 82% appearing once. In the case of this clone: What it binds is unknown.

All the people who gave samples were healthy bone marrow donors. The TCR comes from a man aged 45-65 years in good health and CMV-seronegative. The rearrangement joins TRBV5-1 to TRBJ2-7; D is ambiguous. Sequencing was performed on PBMCs. The CDR3 reads CASSSTDSYEQYF. The DNA for the CDR3 is TGCGCCAGCAGCTCTACAGACTCCTACGAGCAGTACTTC.